This note documents a single T cell receptor (beta chain) sequence. Its antigen is still unknown. This record belongs to a study of T cell responses to AZD1222 COVID-19 vaccine. TCRdb keeps only in-frame clones here, not all; method: immunoSEQ multiplex PCR. The table lists approximately 89,000 clones, around 84% of them singletons. General study results and limits: Donor demographics were predominantly white British with a female majority; clonal diversity may be underestimated. Seropositive status at baseline applied to only five to seven AZD1222 recipients.

The sequencing here drew on peripheral blood, taken 28 days after the second AZD1222 dose. The TCR originated in an adult who received the AZD1222 COVID-19 vaccine.

CDR3 protein: CSAAGGWGYTF. The CDR3 DNA sequence: TGCAGCGCGGCAGGGGGCTGGGGCTACACCTTC. The chain uses TRBV29-1 and TRBJ1-2, with TRBD1 matching 8 bases. The CDR3 consists of 11 residues. V was pared by 7 bases and J by 8 bases, with 6 bases of the junction left unmatched. Germline V gene data show CDR1 as SQVTM and CDR2 as ANQGSEA.